This TCR beta chain was sequenced during a study of regulatory T cells in long-lasting Graves disease. HTBI primers from iRepertoire and Arm-PCR of CDR3 regions yielded the TCR beta libraries. Using its own MiXCR run on the multiplex PCR reads, TCRdb lists one record per CDR3 protein. In the table there are about 400,000 distinct CDR3 sequences, around 21% of which are singletons. V trimming: 5 bases; J trimming: 0 bases; junction bases outside the gene matches: 3. Germline assignment: CDR1 DFQATT and CDR2 SNEGSKA (reference sequence). The CDR3 loop spans 13 amino acids. The study's findings and limits: A limited number of samples was an acknowledged limitation.

This clonotype was counted between two and nine times. Its antigen is not known. As for time point: persistent/refractory GD, antithyroid drugs over 5 years with positive TRAb. Making the TCR library involved RNA that had been extracted from PBMCs. V usage is TRBV20-1 and J usage is TRBJ2-7; the match to TRBD2 covers 8 bases. Here the sequenced sample was peripheral blood mononuclear cells (PBMCs), taken when the disease was refractory, from a patient treated with antithyroid drugs. The sequence came from a female donor with Graves disease. Written as DNA, the CDR3 is TGCAGTGCTCCGAGCGGGAGCTCCTACGAGCAGTACTTC. It encodes CSAPSGSSYEQYF.